Included here is one T cell receptor (beta chain) sequence, with context. The data belong to a study of blood T cell repertoires in COVID-19. Study in general: The United States, Italy and Spain provided the acute and convalescent COVID-19 samples. Nucleic acid was either cDNA or gDNA, and it came from T cells, B-cell-depleted T cells, or PBMCs.

Enrolment of Seattle patients took place during active infection, and they were followed longitudinally. Sequenced by immunoSEQ multiplex PCR; TCRdb stores in-frame clones only, minus some. The sample lists about 64,000 clones, 88% occurring once. The CDR3 consists of 13 residues. The germline gives CDR1 SGHTS, CDR2 YDEGEE. The trim removed 3 bases at V and 2 bases at J, leaving 2 bases unmatched. Specimen: peripheral blood. This sequence joins TRBV5-8 and TRBJ2-7; TRBD1 aligns across 7 bases. This sequence originates from a woman aged 55-69 years with COVID-19, enrolled during active disease. The CDR3 here is CASSSGQTYEQYF. DNA of the CDR3: TGTGCCAGCAGCTCGGGACAGACCTACGAGCAGTACTTC.